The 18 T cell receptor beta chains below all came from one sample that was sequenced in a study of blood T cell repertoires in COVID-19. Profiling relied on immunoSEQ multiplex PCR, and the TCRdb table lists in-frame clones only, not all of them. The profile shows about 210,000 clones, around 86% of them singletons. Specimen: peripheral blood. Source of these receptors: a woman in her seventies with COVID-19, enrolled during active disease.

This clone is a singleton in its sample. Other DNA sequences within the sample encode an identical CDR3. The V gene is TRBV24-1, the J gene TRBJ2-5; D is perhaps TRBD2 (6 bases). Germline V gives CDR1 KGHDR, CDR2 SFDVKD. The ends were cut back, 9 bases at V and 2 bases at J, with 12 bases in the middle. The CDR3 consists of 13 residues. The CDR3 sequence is CATGQGGQETQYF. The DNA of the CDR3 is TGTGCCACCGGGCAGGGAGGACAAGAGACCCAGTACTTC.

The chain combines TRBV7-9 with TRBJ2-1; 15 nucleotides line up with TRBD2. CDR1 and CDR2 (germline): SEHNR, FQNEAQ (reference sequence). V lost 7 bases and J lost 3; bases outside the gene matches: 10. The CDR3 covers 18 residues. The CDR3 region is CASTGLAGGLVSYNEQFF. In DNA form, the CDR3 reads TGTGCCAGCACCGGACTAGCGGGAGGGCTGGTTAGCTACAATGAGCAGTTCTTC. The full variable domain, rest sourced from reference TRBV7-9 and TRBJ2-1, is DTGVSQNPRHKITKRGQNVTFRCDPISEHNRLYWYRQTLGQGPEFLTYFQNEAQLEKSRLLSDRFSAERPKGSFSTLEIQRTEQGDSAMYLCASTGLAGGLVSYNEQFFGPGTRLTVL.

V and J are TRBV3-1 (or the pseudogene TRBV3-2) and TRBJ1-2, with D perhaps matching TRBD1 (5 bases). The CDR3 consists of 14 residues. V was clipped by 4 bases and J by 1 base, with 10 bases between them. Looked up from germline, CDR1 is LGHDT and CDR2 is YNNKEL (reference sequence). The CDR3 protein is CASSLDTNNYGYTF. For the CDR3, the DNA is TGTGCCAGCAGCCTGGACACGAATAACTATGGCTACACCTTC.

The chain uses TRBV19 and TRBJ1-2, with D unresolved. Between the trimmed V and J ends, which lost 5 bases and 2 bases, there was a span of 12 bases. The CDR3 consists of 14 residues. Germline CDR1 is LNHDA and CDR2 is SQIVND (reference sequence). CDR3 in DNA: TGTGCCAGTAGTGACGACTCGAGCAACTATGGCTACACCTTC. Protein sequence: CASSDDSSNYGYTF.

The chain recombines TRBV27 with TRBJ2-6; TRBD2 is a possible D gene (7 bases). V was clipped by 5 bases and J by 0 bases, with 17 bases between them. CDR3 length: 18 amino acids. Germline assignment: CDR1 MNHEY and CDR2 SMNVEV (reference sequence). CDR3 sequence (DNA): TGTGCCAGCAGTGTCCTGGGGGGGCTCAACTCTGGGGCCAACGTCCTGACTTTC. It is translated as CASSVLGGLNSGANVLTF.

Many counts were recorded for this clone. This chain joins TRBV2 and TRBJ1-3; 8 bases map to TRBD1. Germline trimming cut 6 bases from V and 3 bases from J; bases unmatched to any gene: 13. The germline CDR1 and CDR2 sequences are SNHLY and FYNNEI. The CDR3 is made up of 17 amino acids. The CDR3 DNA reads TGTGCCAGCAGGGTCGAACTATGGGACAGGCATGGAAACACCATATATTTT. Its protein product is CASRVELWDRHGNTIYF.

CDR3 loop: CASSQGDNAVYGYTF. The DNA of the CDR3 is TGCGCCAGCAGCCAAGGGGACAACGCGGTTTATGGCTACACCTTC. The J gene is TRBJ1-2, the V gene TRBV4-1; D may be TRBD1 (6 bases). Trimming shortened V by 1 base and J by 5 bases, and 14 bases separated the two germline ends. The CDR3 loop spans 15 amino acids. Germline CDR1 reads MGHRA; CDR2 reads YSYEKL.

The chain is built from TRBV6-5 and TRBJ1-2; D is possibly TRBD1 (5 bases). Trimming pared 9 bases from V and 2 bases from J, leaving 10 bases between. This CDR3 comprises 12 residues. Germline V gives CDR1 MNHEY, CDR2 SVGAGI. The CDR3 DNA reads TGTGCCAGTGCCAGGGCAAACTATGGCTACACCTTC. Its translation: CASARANYGYTF.

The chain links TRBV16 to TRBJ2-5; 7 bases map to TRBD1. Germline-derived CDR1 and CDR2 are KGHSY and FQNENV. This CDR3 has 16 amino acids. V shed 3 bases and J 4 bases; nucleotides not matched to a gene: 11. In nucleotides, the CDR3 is TGTGCCAGCAGCCATCGCCTCGACAGGGCCGGAGAGACCCAGTACTTC. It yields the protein CASSHRLDRAGETQYF.

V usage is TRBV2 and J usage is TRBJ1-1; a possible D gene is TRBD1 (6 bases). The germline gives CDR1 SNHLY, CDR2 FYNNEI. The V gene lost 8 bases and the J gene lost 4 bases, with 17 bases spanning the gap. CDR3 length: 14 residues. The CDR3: CASSKQRGSTEAFF. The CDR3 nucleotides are TGTGCCAGCTCTAAGCAGAGGGGGAGCACTGAAGCTTTCTTT.

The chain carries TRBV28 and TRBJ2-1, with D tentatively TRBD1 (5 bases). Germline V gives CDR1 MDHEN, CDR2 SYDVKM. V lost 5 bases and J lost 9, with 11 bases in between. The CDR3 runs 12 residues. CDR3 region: CASSVRQFEQFF. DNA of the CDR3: TGTGCCAGCAGTGTCCGACAGTTTGAGCAGTTCTTC.

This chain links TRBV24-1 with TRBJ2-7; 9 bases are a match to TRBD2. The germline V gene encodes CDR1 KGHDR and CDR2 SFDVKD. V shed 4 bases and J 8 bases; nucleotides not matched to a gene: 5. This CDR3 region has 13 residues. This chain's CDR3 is CATSESGLAKQYF. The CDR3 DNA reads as TGTGCCACCAGTGAAAGCGGACTAGCGAAGCAGTACTTC.

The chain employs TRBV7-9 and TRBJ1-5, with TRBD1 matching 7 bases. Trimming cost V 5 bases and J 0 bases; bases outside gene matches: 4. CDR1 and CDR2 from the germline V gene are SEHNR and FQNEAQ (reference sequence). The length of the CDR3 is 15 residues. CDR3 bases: TGTGCCAGCAGCCGGACAGGCGATAGCAATCAGCCCCAGCATTTT. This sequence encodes CASSRTGDSNQPQHF.

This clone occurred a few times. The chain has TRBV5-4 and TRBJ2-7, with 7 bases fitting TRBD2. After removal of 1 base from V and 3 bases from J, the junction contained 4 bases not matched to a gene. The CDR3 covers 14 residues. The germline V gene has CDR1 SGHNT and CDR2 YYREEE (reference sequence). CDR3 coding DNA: TGTGCCAGCAGCTTGTTGGGACTAAACTACGAGCAGTACTTC. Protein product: CASSLLGLNYEQYF.

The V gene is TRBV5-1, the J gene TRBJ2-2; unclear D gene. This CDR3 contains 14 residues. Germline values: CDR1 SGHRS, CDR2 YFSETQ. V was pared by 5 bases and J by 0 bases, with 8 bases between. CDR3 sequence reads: CASRPETNTGELFF. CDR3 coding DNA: TGCGCCAGCAGGCCAGAAACGAACACCGGGGAGCTGTTTTTT.

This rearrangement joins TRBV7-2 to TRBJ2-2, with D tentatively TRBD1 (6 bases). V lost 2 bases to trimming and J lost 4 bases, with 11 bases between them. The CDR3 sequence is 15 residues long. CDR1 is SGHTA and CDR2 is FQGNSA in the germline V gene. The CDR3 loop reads CASSLQGLITGELFF. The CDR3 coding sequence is TGTGCCAGCAGCTTACAGGGGCTAATCACCGGGGAGCTGTTTTTT.

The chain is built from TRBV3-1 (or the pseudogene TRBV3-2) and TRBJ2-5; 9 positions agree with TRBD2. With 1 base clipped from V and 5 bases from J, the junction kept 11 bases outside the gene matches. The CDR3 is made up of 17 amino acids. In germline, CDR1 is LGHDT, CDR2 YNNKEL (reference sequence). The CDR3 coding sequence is TGTGCCAGCAGCCAAGGAAGAAGGAGCGGGAGGTCCGAGACCCAGTACTTC. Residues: CASSQGRRSGRSETQYF.

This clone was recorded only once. The DNA for the CDR3 is TGCGCCAGCAGCCAAGAATTGGGACTAGCGGGAGGCGGGGACCAAGAGACCCAGTACTTC. It encodes CASSQELGLAGGGDQETQYF. This chain uses TRBV4-1 with TRBJ2-5; 15 bases are shared with TRBD2. V shed 0 bases, J shed 0 bases, and the junction held 8 bases outside the gene matches. Germline lookup yields CDR1 MGHRA and CDR2 YSYEKL. This CDR3 has 20 residues.